Listed here are 9 T cell receptor beta chains from one sample, sequenced in a study of blood T cells in healthy people across ages. With a J-beta primer mix and a sample-barcoded 5' primer, a second PCR ran about 7 to 11 cycles. TCRdb analysed the 5' RACE reads with MiXCR anew, one entry per CDR3 protein. The table includes 550,000 to 600,000 distinct CDR3 sequences, roughly 48% detected once. The sample consisted of blood. Receptor source: an elderly man in good health.

The rearrangement joins TRBV7-2 to TRBJ2-3; D not resolved. The V gene lost 1 base and the J gene lost 6 bases, with 14 bases spanning the gap. Germline V lookup: CDR1 SGHTA, CDR2 FQGNSA. CDR3 length: 15 amino acids. CDR3 in amino acids: CASSLEFAYSDTQYF. The CDR3 DNA follows: TGTGCCAGCAGCTTAGAGTTCGCTTATTCTGATACGCAGTATTTT.

This clonotype was seen a few times. The chain links TRBV6-5 to TRBJ1-2, with D perhaps TRBD1 (5 bases). V lost 2 bases to trimming and J lost 7 bases, with 14 bases between them. This CDR3 spans 14 amino acids. Germline CDR1 is MNHEY and CDR2 is SVGAGI. The CDR3 DNA reads as TGTGCCAGCAGTTACCTCGACCGGGGGACTGGCTACACCTTC. Amino acids: CASSYLDRGTGYTF.

The gene calls are TRBV27 and TRBJ2-2, with a weak D call TRBD1 (5 bases). The germline CDR1 and CDR2 sequences are MNHEY and SMNVEV (reference sequence). The germline V and J ends were trimmed by 0 bases and 1 base, with 9 bases remaining between them. This CDR3 is 16 amino acids long. CDR3 in DNA: TGTGCCAGCAGTTTATCAGGGGCAGGGAACACCGGGGAGCTGTTTTTT. Its translation is CASSLSGAGNTGELFF.

Notes on this clonotype: One end of the junction varies from germline; a read error may be responsible. The chain couples TRBV6-2 or TRBV6-3 to TRBJ2-1, with 8 bases matching TRBD2. Germline V CDR1 and CDR2: MNHEY, SVGEGT. The CDR3 length is 16 residues. CDR3 nucleotide sequence: TGTGCCGGCAGTCCCCCGGTTCGGACTAGCTCGAATGAGCAGTTCTTC. It is translated as CAGSPPVRTSSNEQFF.

This chain links TRBV11-2 with TRBJ2-7; D possibly corresponds to TRBD1 (8 bases). This CDR3 is built from 15 residues. The germline CDR1 and CDR2 sequences are SGHAT and FQNNGV. V gave up 5 bases and J gave up 3 bases, with 17 bases separating them. CDR3 nucleotide sequence: TGTGCCAGCAGCGGGGGGGACAGGCTATACTACGAGCAGTACTTC. This sequence encodes CASSGGDRLYYEQYF.

This CDR3 is CRVGQREGYEQYF. In DNA form, the CDR3 reads TGCAGAGTGGGGCAGCGGGAGGGTTACGAGCAGTACTTC. The rearrangement links TRBV20-1 to TRBJ2-7; 10 nucleotides align to TRBD2. The CDR3 has 13 amino acids. Germline V gives CDR1 DFQATT, CDR2 SNEGSKA (reference sequence).

The chain joins TRBV20-1 to TRBJ2-3, with TRBD1 as a possible D gene (6 bases). Germline V lookup: CDR1 DFQATT, CDR2 SNEGSKA (reference sequence). Trimming removed 3 bases from V and 3 bases from J, with 10 bases in between. The CDR3 is made up of 13 amino acids. The CDR3 DNA reads TGCAGTGCTAGTTACAGGGCAACAGATACGCAGTATTTT. It translates to CSASYRATDTQYF.

V is TRBV7-2 and J is TRBJ1-5, with D hard to call. Between the trimmed V and J ends, which lost 3 bases and 3 bases, there was a span of 9 bases. Germline V gives CDR1 SGHTA, CDR2 FQGNSA. The CDR3 sequence is 14 residues long. The CDR3 reads CASSLEGSNQPQHF. CDR3 coding DNA: TGTGCCAGCAGCTTGGAGGGTTCCAATCAGCCCCAGCATTTT.

The V call is TRBV7-2, the J call TRBJ1-6; D is unclear. Germline values: CDR1 SGHTA, CDR2 FQGNSA. V lost 6 bases, J lost 7 bases, and 16 bases lay in between. This CDR3 has 15 amino acids. CDR3 in amino acids: CASSPVWGANSPLHF. CDR3 sequence (DNA): TGTGCCAGCAGTCCCGTATGGGGAGCAAATTCACCCCTCCACTTT.